These 32 T cell receptor beta chains came from one sample sequenced in a study of CD8 T cells in ankylosing spondylitis. MiXCR was run by TCRdb on the 5' RACE reads, yielding one entry per CDR3 protein. The sample includes under 250,000 distinct CDR3 sequences, under 8.5% of them seen just once. The source material was blood, either unsorted or a sorted T cell fraction (not recorded which). These receptors originate from a female donor with ankylosing spondylitis or in good health (not recorded which).

This clonotype was counted only a few times. This chain links TRBV5-5 with TRBJ1-5; 8 nucleotides line up with TRBD1. Trimming cost V 2 bases and J 7 bases; bases outside gene matches: 11. The CDR3 length is 16 residues. Germline CDR1 reads SGHKS; CDR2 reads YYEKEE (reference sequence). CDR3 amino acids: CASSFTGGGPGQPQHF. The CDR3 DNA follows: TGTGCCAGCAGCTTTACAGGGGGTGGCCCTGGGCAGCCCCAGCATTTT.

This sequence joins TRBV11-1 and TRBJ2-5; either TRBD1 or TRBD2 may supply D (6 bases each). This CDR3 comprises 19 residues. V lost 5 bases, J lost 6 bases, and 31 bases lay in between. The V gene's germline CDR1 is SGHAT and CDR2 FQDESV (reference sequence). The CDR3 here is CASSPLGGPGLHLEQTQYF. The CDR3 bases are TGTGCCAGCAGCCCCTTAGGGGGACCCGGACTACACCTTGAACAGACCCAGTACTTC.

Ten or more counts support this clonotype. This rearrangement joins TRBV28 to TRBJ2-2; 7 bases line up with TRBD2. CDR1 is MDHEN, CDR2 SYDVKM, per germline. Losses at the gene ends were 3 bases for V and 2 bases for J; bases not matched to a gene: 3. This CDR3 region has 15 residues. The CDR3 nucleotides read TGTGCCAGCAGTTTCCGCGGGAGAAACACCGGGGAGCTGTTTTTT. Translating gives CASSFRGRNTGELFF.

The table lists this clonotype with many counts. One junction end does not reproduce the germline sequence, and a read error may be involved. The gene calls are TRBV20-1 and TRBJ1-2, with D perhaps matching TRBD1 (5 bases). This CDR3 has 12 amino acids. Germline CDR1 DFQATT, CDR2 SNEGSKA (reference sequence). DNA for the CDR3: TGCAGTGCTGGAGACAGACGATATGGCTACACCTTC. Translated, it gives CSAGDRRYGYTF.

In this sample, this clonotype turned up many times. The junction shows a germline mismatch at one end, possibly a read error. The chain uses TRBV6-2 or TRBV6-3 and TRBJ1-5; D is perhaps TRBD1 (5 bases). This CDR3 contains 13 residues. Germline V gene sequence: CDR1 MNHEY, CDR2 SVGEGT. The CDR3 here is CATSYQGEQPQHF. As DNA, the CDR3 is TGTGCCACCAGTTATCAGGGCGAGCAGCCCCAGCATTTT.

In this sample, this clonotype turned up many times. CDR3 protein: CASAWVRGRVGEQFF. CDR3 DNA sequence: TGTGCCAGCGCCTGGGTGAGGGGGCGGGTTGGTGAGCAGTTCTTC. The chain uses TRBV12-3 or TRBV12-4 and TRBJ2-1, with 7 bases matching TRBD1. This CDR3 comprises 15 residues. V lost 8 bases and J lost 9; bases outside the gene matches: 16.

The table lists this clonotype with many counts. V usage is TRBV6-5 and J usage is TRBJ1-3; D unclear. V lost 6 bases and J 8 bases, leaving 8 bases between the germline ends. Germline V lookup: CDR1 MNHEY, CDR2 SVGAGI. CDR3 length: 11 residues. This chain's CDR3 is CASRVSDTIYF. CDR3 nucleotides: TGTGCCAGCAGGGTCTCAGACACCATATATTTT.

This clonotype has a count of ten or more. CDR3 in amino acids: CASSPGRTYEQYF. The CDR3 DNA is TGTGCCAGCAGTCCAGGACGGACCTACGAGCAGTACTTC. The gene calls are TRBV28 and TRBJ2-7, with D unclear. Germline loops: CDR1 MDHEN, CDR2 SYDVKM. With 5 bases removed from V and 2 bases from J, the gap between germline ends came to 10 bases. CDR3 length: 13 amino acids.

At least ten counts were recorded for this clonotype. This CDR3 is CASSRTVNNEQFF. CDR3 in DNA: TGTGCCAGCAGCCGGACGGTCAACAATGAGCAGTTCTTC. This chain uses TRBV6-2 or TRBV6-3 with TRBJ2-1; D remains unclear. This CDR3 comprises 13 residues. Germline V gene sequence: CDR1 MNHEY, CDR2 SVGEGT. V lost 6 bases and J 5 bases, leaving 11 bases between the germline ends.

This clonotype came up many times. The chain employs TRBV20-1 and TRBJ1-1; D is unresolved. Germline V gene data show CDR1 as DFQATT and CDR2 as SNEGSKA (reference sequence). The CDR3 extends over 18 amino acids. Trimming pared 4 bases from V and 5 bases from J, leaving 29 bases between. CDR3 sequence (DNA): TGCAGTGCTACTATCCCGGGCACCCCTTCATATTCGGGAACTGAAGCTTTCTTT. Translated, it gives CSATIPGTPSYSGTEAFF.

This clonotype appeared many times. The chain carries TRBV9 and TRBJ2-3, with 7 bases fitting TRBD2. The V and J ends lost 4 bases and 6 bases, in that order; junction bases with no gene match: 8. The germline V gene encodes CDR1 SGDLS and CDR2 YYNGEE. The CDR3 is 14 amino acids. Here the CDR3 reads CASSLQREWDTQYF. CDR3 nucleotides: TGTGCCAGCAGCCTTCAGCGGGAATGGGATACGCAGTATTTT.

This clonotype was observed at least ten times. The rearrangement uses TRBV24-1 and TRBJ1-2, with D possibly being TRBD1 (5 bases). The CDR3 is made up of 14 amino acids. Germline values: CDR1 KGHDR, CDR2 SFDVKD. Trimming shortened V by 5 bases and J by 2 bases, and 11 bases separated the two germline ends. The CDR3 sequence: CATSGSGANYGYTF. CDR3 sequence (DNA): TGTGCCACCAGTGGAAGCGGGGCGAACTATGGCTACACCTTC.

This clonotype was counted ten times or more. The chain uses TRBV5-6 and TRBJ2-7, with 7 bases aligning to TRBD1. After removal of 0 bases from V and 0 bases from J, the junction contained 9 bases not matched to a gene. Germline V CDR1 and CDR2: SGHDT, YYEEEE. This CDR3 is 17 amino acids long. The CDR3 region has the DNA TGTGCCAGCAGCTTGGAGAACGCACAGGGGTCCTCCTACGAGCAGTACTTC. The encoded protein is CASSLENAQGSSYEQYF.

V usage is TRBV7-9 and J usage is TRBJ2-1; 8 bases are a match to TRBD1. V trimming: 1 base; J trimming: 4 bases; junction bases outside the gene matches: 3. The CDR3 length is 15 residues. Germline lookup yields CDR1 SEHNR and CDR2 FQNEAQ (reference sequence). This CDR3 reads CASSLDRGLYNEQFF. In nucleotides, the CDR3 is TGTGCCAGCAGCTTAGACAGGGGGTTGTACAATGAGCAGTTCTTC.

There are many counts of this clonotype. The genes are TRBV2 and TRBJ2-7; TRBD2 aligns across 7 bases. The CDR3 totals 14 residues. Trimming took 6 bases from V and 0 from J; bases not matched to a gene: 5. Germline CDR1 is SNHLY and CDR2 is FYNNEI. CDR3 sequence: CASRGGTSSYEQYF. CDR3 DNA: TGTGCCAGCAGGGGGGGGACCAGCTCCTACGAGCAGTACTTC. The full variable domain, its missing parts supplied by reference TRBV2 and TRBJ2-7, is EPEVTQTPSHQVTQMGQEVILRCVPISNHLYFYWYRQILGQKVEFLVSFYNNEISEKSEIFDDQFSVERPDGSNFTLKIRSTKLEDSAMYFCASRGGTSSYEQYFGPGTRLTVT.

CDR3 nucleotide sequence: TGCAGTTCTGCCGGGACTAGCGGGACCCCAAGCTCCTACGAGCAGTACTTC. Translated: CSSAGTSGTPSSYEQYF. The chain carries TRBV20-1 and TRBJ2-7, with 13 bases identical to TRBD2. The trim removed 8 bases at V and 0 bases at J, leaving 13 bases unmatched. Germline CDR1 DFQATT, CDR2 SNEGSKA (reference sequence). The CDR3 has 17 residues.

This clonotype has at least ten counts. J is TRBJ1-1 and V is TRBV5-1; D not certain. There are 15 residues in the CDR3. The V and J ends lost 0 bases and 1 base respectively, with 10 bases between them. Germline V gene data show CDR1 as SGHRS and CDR2 as YFSETQ. CDR3 sequence (DNA): TGCGCCAGCAGCTTGGTGGGCGGTGGGAACACTGAAGCTTTCTTT. Protein product: CASSLVGGGNTEAFF.

The genes are TRBV11-2 and TRBJ2-1; D unresolved. The CDR3 sequence is 15 residues long. Trimming took off 1 base at V and 4 bases at J, with 11 bases between the two ends. Germline V gene lookup returns CDR1 SGHAT and CDR2 FQNNGV. As DNA, the CDR3 is TGTGCCAGCAGCTTAGGACCCCCGCCTTACAATGAGCAGTTCTTC. Its translation: CASSLGPPPYNEQFF.

Ten or more counts support this clonotype. V gene TRBV20-1 combines with J gene TRBJ1-1; D possibly corresponds to TRBD1 (5 bases). The CDR3 spans 12 residues. Germline V gives CDR1 DFQATT, CDR2 SNEGSKA (reference sequence). The V end was cut by 6 bases, the J end by 0 bases, with 8 bases between. The CDR3 bases are TGCAGTGCCGACAGAATGAACACTGAAGCTTTCTTT. Translating gives CSADRMNTEAFF.

The chain links TRBV7-6 to TRBJ2-3, with a possible D match to TRBD1 (6 bases). The germline V gene encodes CDR1 SGHVS and CDR2 FNYEAQ. This CDR3 contains 15 residues. V was cut by 1 base and J by 5 bases, with 13 bases left in between. The CDR3 nucleotides are TGTGCCAGCAGCTTAGGTGGGGGCGCGGGAGATACGCAGTATTTT. Encoded protein: CASSLGGGAGDTQYF.

This clonotype has more than one count but fewer than ten. The V gene is TRBV25-1, the J gene TRBJ1-1; unclear D gene. Germline V CDR1 and CDR2: MGHDK, SYGVNS. This CDR3 comprises 14 residues. Deletions cut 4 bases from V and 6 bases from J, with 15 bases between. The DNA for the CDR3 is TGTGCCAGCAGTGCCGCAGGAGGCAAATCTGAAGCTTTCTTT. This encodes CASSAAGGKSEAFF.

The sample holds many counts of this clonotype. The chain carries TRBV20-1 and TRBJ2-2; D unclear. The CDR3 contains 14 residues. Trimming cost V 2 bases and J 3 bases, with 10 bases left between them. Per the germline V gene, CDR1 is DFQATT and CDR2 is SNEGSKA (reference sequence). The CDR3 region has the DNA TGCAGTGCTAGACCTCCAACAGACACCGGGGAGCTGTTTTTT. The encoded protein is CSARPPTDTGELFF.

This clonotype was observed at least ten times. The chain couples TRBV5-1 to TRBJ2-1; 7 nucleotides agree with TRBD2. Germline trimming cut 0 bases from V and 8 bases from J; bases unmatched to any gene: 5. Germline V gene data show CDR1 as SGHRS and CDR2 as YFSETQ. The CDR3 is 14 residues long. CDR3 DNA sequence: TGCGCCAGCAGCTTGGGGACTAGTCGCGATGAGCAGTTCTTC. Amino acids: CASSLGTSRDEQFF.

This clonotype was seen at least ten times. The V and J genes are TRBV6-1 and TRBJ2-2, with no clear D. Trimming removed 5 bases from V and 6 bases from J, with 10 bases in between. There are 13 residues in the CDR3. CDR1 and CDR2 from the germline V gene are MNHNS and SASEGT. The CDR3 DNA reads as TGTGCCAGCAGTCGCCCCCCCTCCGGGGAGCTGTTTTTT. Translating it yields CASSRPPSGELFF.

This clonotype showed up many times. The junction and the germline gene differ at one end; a read error may be behind it. The rearrangement uses TRBV20-1 and TRBJ1-2; D is uncertain. The CDR3 contains 8 residues. CDR1 and CDR2 (germline): DFQATT, SNEGSKA (reference sequence). The DNA of the CDR3 is TGCAGTGCTAGCTCCGTATCTTTC. Its protein product is CSASSVSF.

This clonotype was counted ten times or more. The chain has TRBV24-1 and TRBJ1-2; no firm D call. The CDR3 length is 12 residues. Germline V gene lookup returns CDR1 KGHDR and CDR2 SFDVKD. The ends were cut back, 5 bases at V and 4 bases at J, with 7 bases in the middle. In DNA form, the CDR3 reads TGTGCCACCAGTGGCGGAGCCTATGGCTACACCTTC. It is translated as CATSGGAYGYTF.

This clonotype was seen a handful of times. The chain links TRBV7-3 to TRBJ2-2, with D unresolved. CDR1 and CDR2 from the germline V gene are SGHTA and FQGTGA. The CDR3 loop spans 12 amino acids. V dropped 4 bases and J dropped 7 bases, with 7 bases sitting between them. In DNA, the CDR3 is TGTGCCAGCAGCTCACCACGCGGGGAGCTGTTTTTT. The encoded protein is CASSSPRGELFF. Drawing the rest from reference TRBV7-3 and TRBJ2-2, the complete variable domain is GAGVSQTPSNKVTEKGKYVELRCDPISGHTALYWYRQSLGQGPEFLIYFQGTGAADDSGLPNDRFFAVRPEGSVSTLKIQRTERGDSAVYLCASSSPRGELFFGEGSRLTVL.

This clonotype was observed at least ten times. This sequence joins TRBV4-1 and TRBJ2-2, with D uncertain. V shed 1 base and J shed 1 base, with 4 bases lying between them. The length of the CDR3 is 14 residues. Germline CDR1 MGHRA, CDR2 YSYEKL. CDR3 DNA: TGCGCCAGCAGCCAAGGTTTGAACACCGGGGAGCTGTTTTTT. This translates into CASSQGLNTGELFF.

This clonotype was picked up many times. V is TRBV29-1 and J is TRBJ2-3; the D call may be TRBD1 or TRBD2 (6 bases each). CDR3 length equals 15 residues. Germline loops: CDR1 SQVTM, CDR2 ANQGSEA. Trimming shortened V by 3 bases and J by 2 bases, and 15 bases separated the two germline ends. In DNA, the CDR3 is TGCAGCGTTGACGGGGGCCAACATTCCACAGATACGCAGTATTTT. Translating it yields CSVDGGQHSTDTQYF.

At least ten counts were recorded for this clonotype. The chain employs TRBV6-1 and TRBJ1-1; D unresolved. Trimming removed 10 bases at V and 1 base at J, with 13 bases between. The length of the CDR3 is 13 residues. CDR1 and CDR2 from the germline V gene are MNHNS and SASEGT. The CDR3 here is CATLQGENTEAFF. The CDR3, as DNA: TGTGCCACTCTTCAAGGAGAGAACACTGAAGCTTTCTTT.

This clonotype was detected ten times or more. The rearrangement joins TRBV5-5 to TRBJ2-2, with 11 positions matching TRBD2. The CDR3 has 17 residues. V lost 1 base and J lost 5; bases outside the gene matches: 7. Germline V CDR1 and CDR2: SGHKS, YYEKEE (reference sequence). The CDR3 DNA follows: TGTGCCAGCAGCTTGTTACTAGCGGGGGCAGGGACCGGGGAGCTGTTTTTT. Protein: CASSLLLAGAGTGELFF.

This clonotype came up a few times. CDR3: CATSREASYGHTF. The CDR3 DNA reads TGTGCCACCAGCAGAGAGGCTTCTTACGGCCACACCTTC. The gene calls are TRBV15 and TRBJ1-2; D ambiguous. V was cut by 0 bases and J by 12 bases, with 14 bases left in between. The CDR3 is 13 amino acids. Germline V CDR1 and CDR2: LNHNV, YYDKDF (reference sequence).